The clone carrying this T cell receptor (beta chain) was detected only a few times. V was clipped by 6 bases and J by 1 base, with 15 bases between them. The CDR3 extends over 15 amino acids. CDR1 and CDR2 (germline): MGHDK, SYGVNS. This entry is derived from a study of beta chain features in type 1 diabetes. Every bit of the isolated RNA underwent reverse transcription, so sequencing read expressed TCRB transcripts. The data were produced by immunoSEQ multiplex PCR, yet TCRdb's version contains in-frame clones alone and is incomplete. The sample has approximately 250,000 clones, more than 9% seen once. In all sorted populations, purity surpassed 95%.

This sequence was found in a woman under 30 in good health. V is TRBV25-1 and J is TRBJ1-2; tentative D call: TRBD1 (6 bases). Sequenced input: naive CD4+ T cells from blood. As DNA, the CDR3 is TGTGCCAGCAGCCCCGCGCCAGGGGTTAACTATGGCTACACCTTC. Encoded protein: CASSPAPGVNYGYTF.